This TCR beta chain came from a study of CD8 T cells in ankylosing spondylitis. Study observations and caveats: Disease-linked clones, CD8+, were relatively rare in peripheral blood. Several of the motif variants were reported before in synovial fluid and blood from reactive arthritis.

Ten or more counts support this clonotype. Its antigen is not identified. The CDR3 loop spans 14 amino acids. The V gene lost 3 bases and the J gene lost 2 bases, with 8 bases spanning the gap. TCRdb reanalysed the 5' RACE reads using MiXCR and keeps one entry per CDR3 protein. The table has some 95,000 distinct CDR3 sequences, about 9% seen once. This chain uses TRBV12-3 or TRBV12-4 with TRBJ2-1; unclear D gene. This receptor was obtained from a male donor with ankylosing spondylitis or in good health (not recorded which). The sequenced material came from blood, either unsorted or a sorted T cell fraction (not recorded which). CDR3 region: CASSFGTTYNEQFF. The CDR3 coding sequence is TGTGCCAGCAGTTTCGGTACTACCTACAATGAGCAGTTCTTC.